What follows are 18 T cell receptor beta chains derived from one specimen sequenced in a study of blood T cell repertoires in COVID-19. Clones were read by immunoSEQ multiplex PCR, and TCRdb kept only the in-frame ones, dropping some. Among some 250,000 clones listed, roughly 76% were seen once. The sequenced sample consisted of peripheral blood. These receptors all stem from a woman of 80 years or more with COVID-19, enrolled during active disease.

The chain carries TRBV4-2 and TRBJ1-5; a possible D gene is TRBD1 (5 bases). Looked up from germline, CDR1 is LGHNA and CDR2 is YNFKEQ. The CDR3 runs to 15 residues. Trimming left V 3 bases short and J 6 bases short, with 15 bases between. For the CDR3, the DNA is TGTGCCAGCAGCCAGTCGACAGTAGTACCTCAGCCCCAGCATTTT. It codes for CASSQSTVVPQPQHF.

There are many counts of this clone. The chain links TRBV7-9 to TRBJ2-2; D not certain. V gave up 10 bases and J gave up 4 bases, with 16 bases separating them. This CDR3 comprises 14 residues. Germline CDR1 reads SEHNR; CDR2 reads FQNEAQ (reference sequence). This CDR3 reads CATVAAVSTGELFF. The CDR3 DNA follows: TGTGCCACCGTGGCCGCTGTAAGCACCGGGGAGCTGTTTTTT.

The V gene is TRBV7-2, the J gene TRBJ2-3, with 15 bases aligning to TRBD2. Germline CDR1 SGHTA, CDR2 FQGNSA. There are 19 residues in the CDR3. J lost 0 bases, V lost 4 bases, and 8 bases had no gene match. CDR3 region: CASSSGLAGGRLSTDTQYF. The DNA of the CDR3 is TGTGCCAGCAGCTCAGGACTAGCGGGAGGGCGGCTTAGCACAGATACGCAGTATTTT.

The chain links TRBV11-2 to TRBJ2-1; tentative D call: TRBD2 (5 bases). V dropped 3 bases and J dropped 3 bases, with 6 bases sitting between them. Germline V CDR1 and CDR2: SGHAT, FQNNGV. CDR3 length: 13 residues. The CDR3 spells CASSFGLYNEQFF. DNA for the CDR3: TGTGCCAGCAGCTTCGGACTCTACAATGAGCAGTTCTTC. Drawing the rest from reference TRBV11-2 and TRBJ2-1, the complete variable domain is EAGVAQSPRYKIIEKRQSVAFWCNPISGHATLYWYQQILGQGPKLLIQFQNNGVVDDSQLPKDRFSAERLKGVDSTLKIQPAKLEDSAVYLCASSFGLYNEQFFGPGTRLTVL.

The genes are TRBV28 and TRBJ1-5, with 9 bases matching TRBD1. Germline V gives CDR1 MDHEN, CDR2 SYDVKM. The CDR3 is 14 amino acids. Unmatched junction bases numbered 5, after V lost 6 bases and J lost 5 bases. The CDR3 spells CASRGQGADQPQHF. CDR3 sequence (DNA): TGTGCCAGCAGGGGACAGGGTGCGGATCAGCCCCAGCATTTT.

V usage is TRBV6-1 and J usage is TRBJ2-7; perhaps TRBD1 as D (6 bases). This CDR3 contains 16 residues. V gave up 0 bases and J gave up 4 bases, with 16 bases separating them. The germline CDR1 and CDR2 sequences are MNHNS and SASEGT. DNA for the CDR3: TGTGCCAGCAGTGAAGCAAATCCCGGACAGTTATACGAGCAGTACTTC. Translated, it gives CASSEANPGQLYEQYF.

This clone was detected only once. The J gene is TRBJ2-2, the V gene TRBV29-1; 8 positions match TRBD2. The CDR3 runs to 14 residues. Germline values: CDR1 SQVTM, CDR2 ANQGSEA. The V gene end was trimmed by 6 bases and the J gene end by 1 base; junction bases not matched to a gene: 4. The CDR3 here is CSVRSGGNTGELFF. The CDR3 DNA reads as TGCAGCGTGCGGAGCGGGGGGAACACCGGGGAGCTGTTTTTT.

The chain links TRBV7-2 to TRBJ1-4; D may be TRBD1 (6 bases). CDR1 SGHTA and CDR2 FQGNSA come from the germline V gene. Trimming cost V 3 bases and J 7 bases, with 15 bases left between them. The CDR3 is made up of 15 amino acids. The CDR3 spells CASSFGGAPGEKLFF. The DNA for the CDR3 is TGTGCCAGCAGCTTCGGGGGGGCGCCGGGTGAAAAACTGTTTTTT.

This clone has just one count. V usage is TRBV12-3 or TRBV12-4 and J usage is TRBJ1-1; possibly TRBD1 for D (5 bases). CDR3 length equals 12 residues. V lost 4 bases and J lost 8, with 11 bases in between. The CDR3 DNA is TGTGCCAGCAGTTCGGGGGGGAGGGAAGCTTTCTTT. Protein product: CASSSGGREAFF.

The chain uses TRBV5-4 and TRBJ1-1; 9 bases line up with TRBD1. Trimming cost V 1 base and J 4 bases; bases outside gene matches: 5. CDR1 and CDR2 (germline): SGHNT, YYREEE (reference sequence). CDR3 length: 15 residues. CDR3 in amino acids: CASSLRQGGGTEAFF. The CDR3 DNA sequence: TGTGCCAGCAGCTTGCGACAGGGGGGCGGCACTGAAGCTTTCTTT.

The chain uses TRBV19 and TRBJ2-7, with 10 bases matching TRBD1. Germline CDR1 and CDR2: LNHDA and SQIVND (reference sequence). This CDR3 is built from 14 residues. V lost 7 bases, J lost 0 bases, and 3 bases stayed unmatched. This CDR3 reads CASKRTGGSYEQYF. CDR3 DNA: TGTGCCAGTAAAAGGACAGGGGGCTCCTACGAGCAGTACTTC.

Here the CDR3 reads CASGYGTSTNTDTQYF. For the CDR3, the DNA is TGTGCTAGTGGCTACGGGACTAGCACAAACACAGATACGCAGTATTTT. The chain has TRBV12-5 and TRBJ2-3; 9 nucleotides agree with TRBD2. The CDR3 loop spans 16 amino acids. Germline loops: CDR1 LGHNT, CDR2 FRNRAP. The ends lost 6 bases at V and 2 bases at J; junction bases unmatched: 9.

The V gene is TRBV2, the J gene TRBJ1-5, with D possibly matching TRBD1 (6 bases). The V gene lost 5 bases and the J gene lost 3 bases, with 14 bases spanning the gap. CDR3 size: 15 residues. CDR1 SNHLY and CDR2 FYNNEI come from the germline V gene. CDR3 residues: CASSQYRDTNQPQHF. The CDR3 nucleotides read TGTGCCAGCAGTCAATACCGGGACACCAATCAGCCCCAGCATTTT.

Remarks on this clone: Other DNA sequences in the sample encode the same CDR3. The V and J genes are TRBV19 and TRBJ1-1, with TRBD1 identical over 9 bases. Germline values: CDR1 LNHDA, CDR2 SQIVND (reference sequence). This CDR3 comprises 15 residues. J gave up 1 base and V 4 bases, and 4 bases lay outside the gene matches. The CDR3 DNA follows: TGTGCCAGTAGTACCCCGGGACAGGGGAACACTGAAGCTTTCTTT. Translation: CASSTPGQGNTEAFF. Combining the CDR3 with reference TRBV19 and TRBJ1-1 gives the whole variable domain DGGITQSPKYLFRKEGQNVTLSCEQNLNHDAMYWYRQDPGQGLRLIYYSQIVNDFQKGDIAEGYSVSREKKESFPLTVTSAQKNPTAFYLCASSTPGQGNTEAFFGQGTRLTVV.

In its sample, this clone was seen a few times. The chain recombines TRBV15 with TRBJ1-5, with 10 bases that match TRBD1. Germline loops: CDR1 LNHNV, CDR2 YYDKDF (reference sequence). This CDR3 comprises 15 residues. V lost 1 base to trimming and J lost 7 bases; unmatched junction nucleotides: 4. CDR3 nucleotides: TGTGCCACCAGCAGAGCGACAGGGGGCACCCAGCCCCAGCATTTT. Protein product: CATSRATGGTQPQHF.

A few counts support this clone. CDR3 bases: TGTGCCAGCAGCCCCGGGACAGCTATTTCCCCCCAGCATTTT. As protein: CASSPGTAISPQHF. The rearrangement links TRBV5-8 to TRBJ1-5; 7 bases map to TRBD1. J was trimmed by 10 bases and V by 4 bases; bases with no gene match: 11. Germline V gives CDR1 SGHTS, CDR2 YDEGEE. The length of the CDR3 is 14 residues.

V is TRBV18 and J is TRBJ1-4; unclear D gene. CDR1 is KGHSH, CDR2 LQKENI, per germline. The germline V and J ends were trimmed by 1 base and 5 bases, with 11 bases remaining between them. The CDR3 extends over 15 amino acids. The CDR3, as DNA: TGTGCCAGCTCACCACAAATAGGGAGGAATGAAAAACTGTTTTTT. Translating gives CASSPQIGRNEKLFF.

Concerning this clone: Its ends do not fully match the called genes, so a read error is possible. CDR3 DNA sequence: TGTGCTAGCAGCACTGGACAGGGGATCGGGGAGCTGTTTTTT. Translation: CASSTGQGIGELFF. V gene TRBV7-7 combines with J gene TRBJ2-2, with 9 bases lining up with TRBD1. Germline assignment: CDR1 SSHAT and CDR2 FNYEAQ (reference sequence). The CDR3 runs to 14 residues.